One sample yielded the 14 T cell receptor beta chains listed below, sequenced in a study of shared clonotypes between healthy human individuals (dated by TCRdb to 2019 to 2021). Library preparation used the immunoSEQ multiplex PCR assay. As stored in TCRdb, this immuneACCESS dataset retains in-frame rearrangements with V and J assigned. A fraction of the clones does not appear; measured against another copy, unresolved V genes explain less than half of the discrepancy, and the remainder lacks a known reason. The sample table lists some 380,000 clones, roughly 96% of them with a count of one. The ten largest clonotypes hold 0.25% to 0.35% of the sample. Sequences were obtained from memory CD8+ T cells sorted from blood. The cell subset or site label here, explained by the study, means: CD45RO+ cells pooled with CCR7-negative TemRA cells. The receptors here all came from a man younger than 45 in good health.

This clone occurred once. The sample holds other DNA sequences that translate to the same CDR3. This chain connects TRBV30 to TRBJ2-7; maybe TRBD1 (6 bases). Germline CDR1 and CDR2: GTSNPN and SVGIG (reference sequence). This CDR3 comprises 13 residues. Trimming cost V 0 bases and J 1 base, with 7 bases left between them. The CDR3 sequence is CAWSVGGSYEQYF. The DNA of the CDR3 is TGTGCCTGGAGTGTAGGGGGTTCCTACGAGCAGTACTTC. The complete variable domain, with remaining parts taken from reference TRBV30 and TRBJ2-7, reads SQTIHQWPATLVQPVGSPLSLECTVEGTSNPNLYWYRQAAGRGLQLLFYSVGIGQISSEVPQNLSASRPQDRQFILSSKKLLLSDSGFYLCAWSVGGSYEQYFGPGTRLTVT.

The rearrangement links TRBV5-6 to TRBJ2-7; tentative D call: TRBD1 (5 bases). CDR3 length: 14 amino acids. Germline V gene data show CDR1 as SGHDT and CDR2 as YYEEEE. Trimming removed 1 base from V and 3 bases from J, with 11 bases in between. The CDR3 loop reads CASSLLGPLYEQYF. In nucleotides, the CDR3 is TGTGCCAGCAGCTTGTTGGGGCCTCTCTACGAGCAGTACTTC. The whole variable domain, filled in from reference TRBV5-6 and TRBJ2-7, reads DAGVTQSPTHLIKTRGQQVTLRCSPKSGHDTVSWYQQALGQGPQFIFQYYEEEERQRGNFPDRFSGHQFPNYSSELNVNALLLGDSALYLCASSLLGPLYEQYFGPGTRLTVT.

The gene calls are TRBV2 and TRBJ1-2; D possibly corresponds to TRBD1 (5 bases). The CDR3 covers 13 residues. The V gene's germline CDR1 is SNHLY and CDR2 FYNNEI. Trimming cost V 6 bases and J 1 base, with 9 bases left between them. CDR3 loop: CASRGQGNYGYTF. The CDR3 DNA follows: TGTGCCAGCAGGGGCCAGGGTAACTATGGCTACACCTTC.

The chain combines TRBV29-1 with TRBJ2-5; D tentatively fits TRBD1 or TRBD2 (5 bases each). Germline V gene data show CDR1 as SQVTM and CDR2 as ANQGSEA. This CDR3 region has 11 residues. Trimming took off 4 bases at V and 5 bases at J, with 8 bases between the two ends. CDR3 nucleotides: TGCAGCGTTGGAGGGGTGGAGACCCAGTACTTC. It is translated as CSVGGVETQYF.

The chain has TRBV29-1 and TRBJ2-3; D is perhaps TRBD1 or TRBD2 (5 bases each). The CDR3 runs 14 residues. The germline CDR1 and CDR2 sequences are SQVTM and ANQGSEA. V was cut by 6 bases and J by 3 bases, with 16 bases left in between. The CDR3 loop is CSVRGVVGTDTQYF. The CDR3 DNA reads TGCAGCGTGAGGGGCGTCGTTGGGACAGATACGCAGTATTTT.

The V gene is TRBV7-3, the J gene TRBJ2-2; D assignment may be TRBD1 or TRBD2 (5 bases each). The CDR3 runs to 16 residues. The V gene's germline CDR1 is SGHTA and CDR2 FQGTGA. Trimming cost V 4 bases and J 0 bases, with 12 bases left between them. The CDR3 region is CASSSLGVANTGELFF. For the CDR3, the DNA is TGTGCCAGCAGCTCCCTGGGGGTCGCGAACACCGGGGAGCTGTTTTTT.

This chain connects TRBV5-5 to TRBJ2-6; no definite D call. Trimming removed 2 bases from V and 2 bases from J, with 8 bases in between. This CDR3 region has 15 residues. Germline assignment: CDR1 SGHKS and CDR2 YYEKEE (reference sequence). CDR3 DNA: TGTGCCAGCAGCTTTTTCCTCGCTGGGGCCAACGTCCTGACTTTC. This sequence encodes CASSFFLAGANVLTF.

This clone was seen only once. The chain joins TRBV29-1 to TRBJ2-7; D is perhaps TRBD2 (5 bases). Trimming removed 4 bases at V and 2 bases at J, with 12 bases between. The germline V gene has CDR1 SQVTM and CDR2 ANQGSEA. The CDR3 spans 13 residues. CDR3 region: CSVVALTTYEQYF. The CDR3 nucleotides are TGCAGCGTTGTAGCGCTTACAACCTACGAGCAGTACTTC.

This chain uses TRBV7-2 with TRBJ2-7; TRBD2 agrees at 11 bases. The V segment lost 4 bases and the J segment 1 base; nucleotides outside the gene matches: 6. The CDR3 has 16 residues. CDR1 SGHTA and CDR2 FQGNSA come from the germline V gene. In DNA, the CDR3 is TGTGCCAGCAGCTCAAAGACTAGCGGGATATCCTACGAGCAGTACTTC. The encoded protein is CASSSKTSGISYEQYF.

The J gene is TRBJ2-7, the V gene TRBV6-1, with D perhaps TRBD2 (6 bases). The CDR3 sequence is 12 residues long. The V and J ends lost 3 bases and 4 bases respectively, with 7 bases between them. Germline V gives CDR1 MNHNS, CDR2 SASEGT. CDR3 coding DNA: TGTGCCAGCAGTGAGAGCGGGTACGAGCAGTACTTC. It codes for CASSESGYEQYF.

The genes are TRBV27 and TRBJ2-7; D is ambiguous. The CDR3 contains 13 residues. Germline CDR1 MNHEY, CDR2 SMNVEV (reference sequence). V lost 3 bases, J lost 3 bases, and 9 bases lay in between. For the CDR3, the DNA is TGTGCCAGCAGTTTGGGTCATCTCTACGAGCAGTACTTC. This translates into CASSLGHLYEQYF.

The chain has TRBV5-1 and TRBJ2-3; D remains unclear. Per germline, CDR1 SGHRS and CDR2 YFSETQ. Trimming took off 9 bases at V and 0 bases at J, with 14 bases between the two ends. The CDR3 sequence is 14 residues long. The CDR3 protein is CATKPGDSTDTQYF. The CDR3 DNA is TGCGCCACCAAACCGGGCGATAGCACAGATACGCAGTATTTT.

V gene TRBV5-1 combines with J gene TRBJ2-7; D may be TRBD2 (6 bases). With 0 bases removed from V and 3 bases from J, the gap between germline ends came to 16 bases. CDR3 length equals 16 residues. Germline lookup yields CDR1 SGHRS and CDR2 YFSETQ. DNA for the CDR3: TGCGCCAGCAGCTTGGCCGTGACTAGTGGAGTCTACGAGCAGTACTTC. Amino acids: CASSLAVTSGVYEQYF.

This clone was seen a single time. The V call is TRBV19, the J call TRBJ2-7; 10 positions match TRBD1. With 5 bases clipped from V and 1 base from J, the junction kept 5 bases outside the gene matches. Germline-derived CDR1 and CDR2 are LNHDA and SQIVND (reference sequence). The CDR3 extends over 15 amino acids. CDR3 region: CASSHLDRGSYEQYF. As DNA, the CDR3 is TGTGCCAGTAGTCACCTGGACAGGGGGTCCTACGAGCAGTACTTC.